Below, 17 T cell receptor beta chains from the same sample are listed, as sequenced in a study of cytomegalovirus exposure and HLA in healthy donors. Both 60 Vbeta primers and 13 Jbeta primers went into the PCR. Data came from immunoSEQ multiplex PCR; TCRdb stores just in-frame clones and leaves some out. The sample contains 97,000 or so clones, about 81% of which appear only once. The sequencing sample was made of PBMCs. The origin of the receptors is a man aged 35-49 years in good health and CMV-seronegative.

The chain recombines TRBV4-1 with TRBJ1-4; TRBD1 might be the D (5 bases). Germline V gene lookup returns CDR1 MGHRA and CDR2 YSYEKL. The CDR3 length is 14 residues. Deletions cut 6 bases from V and 1 base from J, with 9 bases between. The CDR3 spells CASSQRGTNEKLFF. The CDR3 DNA reads as TGCGCCAGCAGTCAAAGGGGAACTAATGAAAAACTGTTTTTT.

The chain is built from TRBV27 and TRBJ2-7; 8 bases fit TRBD2. There are 14 residues in the CDR3. The ends lost 6 bases at V and 0 bases at J; junction bases unmatched: 4. The germline gives CDR1 MNHEY, CDR2 SMNVEV (reference sequence). The CDR3 DNA is TGTGCCAGCAGCCGCGGGGGGCCCTCCTACGAGCAGTACTTC. Translating gives CASSRGGPSYEQYF.

The chain employs TRBV5-1 and TRBJ2-3, with 12 bases aligning to TRBD2. This CDR3 has 17 residues. J gave up 5 bases and V 0 bases, and 7 bases lay outside the gene matches. CDR1 and CDR2 (germline): SGHRS, YFSETQ. The chain's CDR3 is CASSLGLAGGLLDTQYF. The CDR3, as DNA: TGCGCCAGCAGCTTGGGGCTAGCGGGGGGGCTGTTAGATACGCAGTATTTT.

This clone was detected only once. The gene calls are TRBV6-5 and TRBJ2-1, with D possibly being TRBD1 (6 bases). Germline V CDR1 and CDR2: MNHEY, SVGAGI. CDR3 size: 12 residues. V shed 5 bases and J shed 7 bases, with 9 bases lying between them. CDR3 protein: CASSERGNEQFF. Here the CDR3 DNA reads TGTGCCAGCAGTGAAAGGGGGAATGAGCAGTTCTTC.

The V and J genes are TRBV5-6 and TRBJ2-4; the D gene is possibly TRBD2 (6 bases). The CDR3 is 12 residues long. V shed 4 bases and J shed 11 bases, with 13 bases lying between them. The germline V gene encodes CDR1 SGHDT and CDR2 YYEEEE. CDR3 bases: TGTGCCAGCAGCGGGGGGACTTCTCTTCAGTACTTC. It yields the protein CASSGGTSLQYF.

The chain couples TRBV28 to TRBJ2-2; 10 positions agree with TRBD2. CDR1 and CDR2 from the germline V gene are MDHEN and SYDVKM. The J segment lost 0 bases and the V segment lost 5 bases, leaving 6 bases of the junction unmatched. The CDR3 has 17 amino acids. The CDR3 sequence is CASSTWTSGANTGELFF. For the CDR3, the DNA is TGTGCCAGCAGTACTTGGACTAGCGGAGCGAACACCGGGGAGCTGTTTTTT.

The gene calls are TRBV19 and TRBJ2-2; 8 bases align to TRBD2. Germline V gene data show CDR1 as LNHDA and CDR2 as SQIVND (reference sequence). The CDR3 sequence is 14 residues long. With 4 bases clipped from V and 5 bases from J, the junction kept 3 bases outside the gene matches. The CDR3 DNA reads as TGTGCCAGTAGTAACGGGGGGGCAACCGGGGAGCTGTTTTTT. It is translated as CASSNGGATGELFF.

This rearrangement joins TRBV19 to TRBJ1-5; maybe TRBD1 (5 bases). CDR3 size: 13 residues. The germline V gene encodes CDR1 LNHDA and CDR2 SQIVND (reference sequence). The V gene lost 7 bases and the J gene lost 2 bases, with 9 bases spanning the gap. CDR3 nucleotide sequence: TGTGCCAGTAAGGAGACAGGCAATCAGCCCCAGCATTTT. It encodes CASKETGNQPQHF.

This clone appeared a few times. The V gene is TRBV11-2, the J gene TRBJ2-3, with 9 bases identical to TRBD1. This CDR3 region has 16 residues. V was pared by 5 bases and J by 3 bases, with 9 bases of the junction left unmatched. CDR1 SGHAT and CDR2 FQNNGV come from the germline V gene. CDR3: CASSASGQGGTDTQYF. In DNA, the CDR3 is TGTGCCAGCAGCGCCTCGGGACAGGGTGGTACAGATACGCAGTATTTT.

This chain connects TRBV6-6 to TRBJ1-2; tentatively, D is TRBD1 (6 bases). Trimming pared 5 bases from V and 4 bases from J, leaving 20 bases between. The germline gives CDR1 MNHNY, CDR2 SVGAGI (reference sequence). The CDR3 has 16 residues. The CDR3 coding sequence is TGTGCCAGCAGTAGACCCCAAGAACAGGGTTCCTATGGCTACACCTTC. Its translation: CASSRPQEQGSYGYTF.

The gene calls are TRBV12-5 and TRBJ1-2; 8 bases are shared with TRBD1. CDR1 is LGHNT, CDR2 FRNRAP, per germline. Trimming cost V 1 base and J 4 bases; bases outside gene matches: 5. CDR3 size: 15 residues. CDR3 DNA sequence: TGTGCTAGTGGTTTGGGGGACAGGACAGCCTATGGCTACACCTTC. Encoded protein: CASGLGDRTAYGYTF.

The chain carries TRBV4-2 and TRBJ1-1, with D unresolved. V dropped 4 bases and J dropped 3 bases, with 12 bases sitting between them. The V gene's germline CDR1 is LGHNA and CDR2 YNFKEQ. The CDR3 length is 14 residues. CDR3 DNA: TGTGCCAGCAGCCGGGAAAGAGGGTACACTGAAGCTTTCTTT. Amino acids: CASSRERGYTEAFF.

This chain uses TRBV9 with TRBJ2-5; D may be TRBD1 (6 bases). The V and J ends lost 1 base and 4 bases respectively, with 8 bases between them. This CDR3 region has 13 residues. Germline CDR1 SGDLS, CDR2 YYNGEE. CDR3 DNA: TGTGCCAGCAGCGTAACAGGGTCAGAGACCCAGTACTTC. This codes for CASSVTGSETQYF.

The V call is TRBV27, the J call TRBJ1-4, with TRBD1 matching 7 bases. V shed 6 bases, J shed 3 bases, and the junction held 1 base outside the gene matches. The CDR3 runs to 13 residues. Germline V CDR1 and CDR2: MNHEY, SMNVEV (reference sequence). Here the CDR3 reads CASRTGANEKLFF. The CDR3, as DNA: TGTGCCAGCAGAACAGGGGCTAATGAAAAACTGTTTTTT.

The chain combines TRBV19 with TRBJ1-1; D not certain. Trimming took off 3 bases at V and 3 bases at J, with 8 bases between the two ends. Germline loops: CDR1 LNHDA, CDR2 SQIVND (reference sequence). The CDR3 extends over 13 amino acids. CDR3 amino acids: CASSIVPYTEAFF. The DNA of the CDR3 is TGTGCCAGTAGTATTGTCCCGTACACTGAAGCTTTCTTT.

This clone showed up just once. This chain links TRBV30 with TRBJ1-1; tentative D call: TRBD1 (6 bases). The CDR3 is 15 residues long. The germline gives CDR1 GTSNPN, CDR2 SVGIG (reference sequence). The V end was cut by 2 bases, the J end by 6 bases, with 19 bases between. CDR3: CAWSLNRDVKAEAFF. The CDR3 DNA follows: TGTGCCTGGAGTCTCAACAGGGATGTTAAGGCTGAAGCTTTCTTT.

V gene TRBV30 combines with J gene TRBJ2-3; 9 bases align to TRBD2. V was pared by 7 bases and J by 3 bases, with 8 bases of the junction left unmatched. The CDR3 has 14 residues. The germline CDR1 and CDR2 sequences are GTSNPN and SVGIG (reference sequence). In DNA, the CDR3 is TGTGCCTTGCGGGGGGGCCTCGGTACAGATACGCAGTATTTT. Its protein product is CALRGGLGTDTQYF.